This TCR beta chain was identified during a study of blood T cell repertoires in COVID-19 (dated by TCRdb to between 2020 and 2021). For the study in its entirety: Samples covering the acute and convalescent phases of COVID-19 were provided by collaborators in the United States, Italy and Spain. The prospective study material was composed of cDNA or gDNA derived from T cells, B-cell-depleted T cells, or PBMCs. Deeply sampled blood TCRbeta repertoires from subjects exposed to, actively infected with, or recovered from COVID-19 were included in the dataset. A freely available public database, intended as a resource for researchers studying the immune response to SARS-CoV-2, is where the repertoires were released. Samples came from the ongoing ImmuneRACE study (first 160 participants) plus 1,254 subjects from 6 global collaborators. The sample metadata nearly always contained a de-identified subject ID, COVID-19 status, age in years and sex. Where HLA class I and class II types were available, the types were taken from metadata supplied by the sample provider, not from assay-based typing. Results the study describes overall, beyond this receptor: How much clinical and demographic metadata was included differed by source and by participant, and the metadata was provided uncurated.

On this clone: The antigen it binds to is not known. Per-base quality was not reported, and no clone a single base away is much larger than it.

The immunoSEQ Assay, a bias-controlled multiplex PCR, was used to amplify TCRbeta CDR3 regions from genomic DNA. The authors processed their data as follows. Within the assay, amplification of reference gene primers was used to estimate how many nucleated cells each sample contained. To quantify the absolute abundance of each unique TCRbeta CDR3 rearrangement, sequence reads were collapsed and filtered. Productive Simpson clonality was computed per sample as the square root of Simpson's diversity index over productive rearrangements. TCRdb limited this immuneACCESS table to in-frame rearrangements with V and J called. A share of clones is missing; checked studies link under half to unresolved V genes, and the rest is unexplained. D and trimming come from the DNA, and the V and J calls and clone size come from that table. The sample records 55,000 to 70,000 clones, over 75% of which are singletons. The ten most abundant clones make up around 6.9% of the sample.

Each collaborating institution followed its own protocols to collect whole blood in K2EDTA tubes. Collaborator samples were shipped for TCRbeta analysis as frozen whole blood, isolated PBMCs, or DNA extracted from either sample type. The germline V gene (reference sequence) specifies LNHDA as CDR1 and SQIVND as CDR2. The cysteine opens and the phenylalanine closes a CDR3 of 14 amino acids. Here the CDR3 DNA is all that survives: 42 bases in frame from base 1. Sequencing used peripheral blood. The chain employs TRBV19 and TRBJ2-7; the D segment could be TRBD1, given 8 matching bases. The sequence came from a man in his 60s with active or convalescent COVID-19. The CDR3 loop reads CDIGGDRSSYEQYF. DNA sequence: TGTGACATAGGGGGGGACAGGAGCTCCTACGAGCAGTACTTC.